Each of the 18 T cell receptor beta chains below was sequenced from the same sample in a study of blood T cell repertoires in COVID-19. Produced via immunoSEQ multiplex PCR; TCRdb's table is partial and in-frame only. This table holds roughly 160,000 clones, 86% found once. The sample comprised peripheral blood. These receptors all come from a man between 18 and 35 years old with acute or convalescent COVID-19.

This clone was seen just once. V usage is TRBV29-1 and J usage is TRBJ2-1; 10 bases line up with TRBD2. V lost 2 bases, J lost 6 bases, and 4 bases stayed unmatched. This CDR3 is 14 amino acids long. CDR1 and CDR2 (germline): SQVTM, ANQGSEA. The CDR3 sequence is CSVELAGGLNEQFF. In DNA, the CDR3 is TGCAGCGTTGAATTAGCGGGGGGACTCAATGAGCAGTTCTTC.

This chain uses TRBV5-1 with TRBJ2-2; D is perhaps TRBD1 (6 bases). Trimming left V 2 bases short and J 1 base short, with 9 bases between. This CDR3 is 15 amino acids long. Looked up from germline, CDR1 is SGHRS and CDR2 is YFSETQ. The CDR3 region has the DNA TGCGCCAGCAGCTTCGAGGGACAGAACACCGGGGAGCTGTTTTTT. Translating it yields CASSFEGQNTGELFF.

The chain recombines TRBV10-3 with TRBJ2-2; D is unresolved. The CDR3 sequence is 12 residues long. Germline lookup yields CDR1 ENHRY and CDR2 SYGVKD. The ends were cut back, 3 bases at V and 6 bases at J, with 5 bases in the middle. The CDR3 reads CAISDVAGELFF. CDR3 nucleotide sequence: TGTGCCATCAGTGACGTCGCCGGGGAGCTGTTTTTT.

The rearrangement links TRBV7-2 to TRBJ2-2; D is ambiguous. V lost 1 base and J lost 2, with 11 bases in between. The CDR3 totals 16 residues. Germline assignment: CDR1 SGHTA and CDR2 FQGNSA. In DNA, the CDR3 is TGTGCCAGCAGCTTAGTAGGCAGGCCTAACACCGGGGAGCTGTTTTTT. Translated, it gives CASSLVGRPNTGELFF.

The chain is built from TRBV28 and TRBJ1-2; D possibly corresponds to TRBD1 (5 bases). The V and J ends lost 8 bases and 1 base respectively, with 14 bases between them. Per germline, CDR1 MDHEN and CDR2 SYDVKM. CDR3 size: 14 residues. The CDR3 reads CASGRDPDNYGYTF. CDR3 nucleotide sequence: TGTGCCAGCGGCAGGGATCCCGATAACTATGGCTACACCTTC.

The rearrangement links TRBV6-5 to TRBJ2-1; a possible D gene is TRBD1 (6 bases). CDR3 length: 16 residues. Germline V gene sequence: CDR1 MNHEY, CDR2 SVGAGI. With 0 bases removed from V and 6 bases from J, the gap between germline ends came to 15 bases. The CDR3 loop reads CASSYSKGRGGNEQFF. CDR3 sequence (DNA): TGTGCCAGCAGTTACTCGAAGGGCAGGGGTGGCAATGAGCAGTTCTTC.

V usage is TRBV18 and J usage is TRBJ1-2, with D uncertain. With 10 bases removed from V and 6 bases from J, the gap between germline ends came to 15 bases. This CDR3 contains 12 residues. Germline CDR1 reads KGHSH; CDR2 reads LQKENI. The CDR3 sequence: CATRGLGDGYTF. The CDR3 DNA reads as TGTGCCACCCGAGGGCTCGGTGATGGCTACACCTTC.

The gene calls are TRBV5-1 and TRBJ2-2, with 7 bases fitting TRBD1. V shed 4 bases and J 1 base; nucleotides not matched to a gene: 4. Germline loops: CDR1 SGHRS, CDR2 YFSETQ. This CDR3 is built from 15 residues. DNA of the CDR3: TGCGCCAGCAGCGTCGGGACAGTGAACACCGGGGAGCTGTTTTTT. Translating it yields CASSVGTVNTGELFF.

This chain joins TRBV10-3 and TRBJ2-3; TRBD2 matches 11 bases. V trimming: 0 bases; J trimming: 3 bases; junction bases outside the gene matches: 5. This CDR3 comprises 17 residues. Germline CDR1 reads ENHRY; CDR2 reads SYGVKD. The CDR3 DNA reads as TGTGCCATCAGTGAGTCCGTAGCGGGGGGGCCGACAGATACGCAGTATTTT. This sequence encodes CAISESVAGGPTDTQYF.

As DNA, the CDR3 is TGTGCTAGTGGTTTGATTAACACCTACAATGAGCAGTTCTTC. The encoded protein is CASGLINTYNEQFF. V gene TRBV12-5 combines with J gene TRBJ2-1; D gene uncertain. Germline assignment: CDR1 LGHNT and CDR2 FRNRAP. With 2 bases removed from V and 2 bases from J, the gap between germline ends came to 7 bases. The CDR3 contains 14 residues.

The chain recombines TRBV10-2 with TRBJ1-5; the D is unclear. Germline CDR1 is WSHSY and CDR2 is SAAADI. This CDR3 is built from 15 residues. V was clipped by 3 bases and J by 5 bases, with 14 bases between them. The chain's CDR3 is CASSDPDGRYQPQHF. As DNA, the CDR3 is TGCGCCAGCAGTGATCCCGACGGCAGGTATCAGCCCCAGCATTTT.

This chain joins TRBV5-4 and TRBJ2-3, with D unresolved. Trimming cost V 4 bases and J 4 bases, with 13 bases left between them. CDR3 length equals 14 residues. CDR1 and CDR2 (germline): SGHNT, YYREEE (reference sequence). CDR3 region: CASSIVLGPDTQYF. In DNA, the CDR3 is TGTGCCAGCAGCATTGTCTTGGGCCCAGATACGCAGTATTTT.

This chain links TRBV14 with TRBJ1-2, with 8 bases identical to TRBD1. The ends lost 0 bases at V and 3 bases at J; junction bases unmatched: 0. Germline CDR1 reads SGHDN; CDR2 reads FVKESK. There are 14 residues in the CDR3. CDR3 bases: TGTGCCAGCAGCCAAGAGACAGGGGACTATGGCTACACCTTC. This codes for CASSQETGDYGYTF.

This sequence joins TRBV21-1 and TRBJ2-4; the table's D gene call, TRBD2, was not cross checked with the DNA. TRBV21-1 is designated a pseudogene. CDR3 length: 19 amino acids. The CDR3 coding sequence is TGTGCCAGCAGCAATCGTAGCGGGGGGTTCTGTTTTGACAAAAACATTCAGTACTTC. Amino acid sequence: CASSNRSGGFCFDKNIQYF.

The chain carries TRBV4-1 and TRBJ2-5, with D perhaps matching TRBD2 (5 bases). V lost 3 bases, J lost 5 bases, and 10 bases lay in between. The CDR3 extends over 13 amino acids. Germline CDR1 is MGHRA and CDR2 is YSYEKL. CDR3 protein: CASSQDSGETQYF. DNA for the CDR3: TGCGCCAGCAGCCAGGACTCCGGGGAGACCCAGTACTTC.

This clone has a single count. The chain uses TRBV7-8 and TRBJ2-3; 10 bases are shared with TRBD1. The CDR3 consists of 13 residues. The germline V gene encodes CDR1 SGHVS and CDR2 FQNEAQ. V lost 7 bases, J lost 6 bases, and 4 bases stayed unmatched. CDR3: CASTGTGVDTQYF. In nucleotides, the CDR3 is TGTGCCAGCACAGGGACAGGGGTCGATACGCAGTATTTT.

This clone was recorded a few times. The V call is TRBV5-8, the J call TRBJ1-5; unclear D gene. This CDR3 is 13 amino acids long. CDR1 is SGHTS, CDR2 YDEGEE, per germline. The germline V and J ends were trimmed by 2 bases and 5 bases, with 8 bases remaining between them. The CDR3 region is CASSFDWDQPQHF. The CDR3 DNA sequence: TGTGCCAGCAGCTTTGACTGGGATCAGCCCCAGCATTTT.

V gene TRBV18 combines with J gene TRBJ1-1; perhaps TRBD1 as D (5 bases). Trimming left V 4 bases short and J 7 bases short, with 13 bases between. Germline V CDR1 and CDR2: KGHSH, LQKENI. The CDR3 extends over 13 amino acids. The CDR3 loop reads CASSLTEVDEAFF. The CDR3 nucleotides are TGTGCCAGCTCACTGACAGAGGTCGATGAAGCTTTCTTT.